This T cell receptor beta chain was recovered during a study of control samples from healthy donors and cancer patients. The CDR3 has 12 amino acids. V gave up 7 bases and J gave up 6 bases, with 11 bases separating them. The method was immunoSEQ multiplex PCR; TCRdb's version includes in-frame clones alone and lacks a portion of them. The data show 170,000 or so clones, 91% seen once. The chain recombines TRBV12-3 or TRBV12-4 with TRBJ2-3; D is uncertain. The receptor was isolated from a middle-aged woman in good health. Sequencing was carried out using blood. This CDR3 is CASTHKSDTQYF. Here the CDR3 DNA reads TGTGCCAGCACCCATAAGAGTGATACGCAGTATTTT.